The 5 T cell receptor beta chains below were found in one sample sequenced in a study of blood T cell repertoires in COVID-19. The method was immunoSEQ multiplex PCR; TCRdb's version includes in-frame clones alone and lacks a portion of them. The sample consists of about 200,000 clones, around 80% of them appearing once. The sample taken for sequencing was peripheral blood. The receptors come from a woman in her 70s with acute or convalescent COVID-19.

The rearrangement links TRBV7-2 to TRBJ2-5; D unclear. V was shortened by 1 base and J by 4 bases, with 7 bases between the two germline ends. Germline loops: CDR1 SGHTA, CDR2 FQGNSA. This CDR3 region has 13 residues. The CDR3 here is CASSLDSGETQYF. The DNA of the CDR3 is TGTGCCAGCAGCTTAGACTCGGGAGAGACCCAGTACTTC.

This chain joins TRBV5-1 and TRBJ1-1; D is possibly TRBD1 (6 bases). This CDR3 region has 14 residues. CDR1 SGHRS and CDR2 YFSETQ come from the germline V gene. Trimming shortened V by 4 bases and J by 5 bases, and 15 bases separated the two germline ends. The CDR3 loop reads CASSPGGPGTEAFF. The DNA of the CDR3 is TGCGCCAGCAGCCCCGGGGGGCCCGGGACTGAAGCTTTCTTT. Variable domain in full (rest from reference TRBV5-1 and TRBJ1-1): KAGVTQTPRYLIKTRGQQVTLSCSPISGHRSVSWYQQTPGQGLQFLFEYFSETQRNKGNFPGRFSGRQFSNSRSEMNVSTLELGDSALYLCASSPGGPGTEAFFGQGTRLTVV.

J is TRBJ2-2 and V is TRBV6-4; TRBD1 is a possible D gene (6 bases). The CDR3 totals 16 residues. The ends were cut back, 2 bases at V and 5 bases at J, with 15 bases in the middle. Germline CDR1 MRHNA, CDR2 SNTAGT. CDR3 bases: TGTGCCAGCAGTGACGTTATGGGGGCCGGGACCGGGGAGCTGTTTTTT. Its translation is CASSDVMGAGTGELFF.

V usage is TRBV5-1 and J usage is TRBJ2-2; 10 bases fit TRBD1. The CDR3 runs to 18 residues. Germline V gene data show CDR1 as SGHRS and CDR2 as YFSETQ. The trim removed 1 base at V and 3 bases at J, leaving 9 bases unmatched. CDR3 amino acids: CASSLLSFGTGDTGELFF. As DNA, the CDR3 is TGCGCCAGCAGCTTGCTGAGTTTCGGGACAGGGGACACCGGGGAGCTGTTTTTT.

Sample share makes this clone medium-sized. The rearrangement links TRBV7-8 to TRBJ2-5; 10 bases line up with TRBD2. The V segment lost 4 bases and the J segment 2 bases; nucleotides outside the gene matches: 4. The germline CDR1 and CDR2 sequences are SGHVS and FQNEAQ. The CDR3 is made up of 15 amino acids. The CDR3 DNA is TGTGCCAGCAGCTCGACTAGCGGGCAACAAGAGACCCAGTACTTC. Its translation: CASSSTSGQQETQYF.